The 15 T cell receptor beta chains in this list originate from one sample, sequenced in a study of graft-versus-host responses after intestinal transplantation. No antigen has been assigned to these receptors. Profiled with immunoSEQ multiplex PCR; TCRdb holds only in-frame clones, not every one. The repertoire consists of just under 90,000 clones, with 83% occurring once and the leading ten covering about 17%. The sample was unstimulated CD8+ T cells sorted from spleen or lymph node cells, taken before intestinal transplant. These receptors were collected from a human donor who received an intestinal transplant.

This chain uses TRBV6-1 with TRBJ1-5, with unresolved D. The V gene lost 3 bases and the J gene lost 0 bases, with 9 bases spanning the gap. The CDR3 sequence is 15 residues long. Germline CDR1 reads MNHNS; CDR2 reads SASEGT. The CDR3 nucleotides are TGTGCCAGCAGTGACTCCGCCTATAGCAATCAGCCCCAGCATTTT. The encoded protein is CASSDSAYSNQPQHF.

The V call is TRBV27, the J call TRBJ2-5, with D maybe TRBD2 (6 bases). The CDR3 contains 15 residues. Germline V gene lookup returns CDR1 MNHEY and CDR2 SMNVEV (reference sequence). With 7 bases removed from V and 2 bases from J, the gap between germline ends came to 17 bases. The CDR3 DNA sequence: TGTGCCAGCATCCCTTTTAGCGGCAATCAAGAGACCCAGTACTTC. It specifies CASIPFSGNQETQYF.

V usage is TRBV27 and J usage is TRBJ2-7; 8 nucleotides match TRBD1. Unmatched junction bases numbered 13, after V lost 0 bases and J lost 6 bases. CDR1 is MNHEY and CDR2 is SMNVEV in the germline V gene (reference sequence). The CDR3 runs 17 residues. The CDR3 loop reads CASSLSNLRQGAVEQYF. CDR3 coding DNA: TGTGCCAGCAGTTTATCGAATCTTAGGCAGGGGGCGGTCGAGCAGTACTTC.

This clone has more than one count but fewer than ten. This chain joins TRBV19 and TRBJ2-1, with 7 bases fitting TRBD2. The CDR3 contains 14 residues. Looked up from germline, CDR1 is LNHDA and CDR2 is SQIVND (reference sequence). Losses at the gene ends were 5 bases for V and 5 bases for J; bases not matched to a gene: 6. In DNA form, the CDR3 reads TGTGCCAGTAGTTGGGGACTAACTGACAATGAGCAGTTCTTC. Translated: CASSWGLTDNEQFF.

V usage is TRBV11-2 and J usage is TRBJ2-7, with D tentatively TRBD1 or TRBD2 (5 bases each). The V gene's germline CDR1 is SGHAT and CDR2 FQNNGV. V was cut by 3 bases and J by 0 bases, with 9 bases left in between. CDR3 length equals 14 residues. CDR3 in DNA: TGTGCCAGCAGCTTTTTTGGGGGCTCCTACGAGCAGTACTTC. Translating it yields CASSFFGGSYEQYF.

As DNA, the CDR3 is TGTGCCAGCAGTCCCTCGGGGGGCAGCACCGGGGAGCTGTTTTTT. Translation: CASSPSGGSTGELFF. The V call is TRBV6-5, the J call TRBJ2-2; TRBD2 might be the D (7 bases). Trimming took 5 bases from V and 4 from J, leaving 14 bases between them. The germline CDR1 and CDR2 sequences are MNHEY and SVGAGI. The CDR3 has 15 residues.

Here the CDR3 DNA reads TGCGCCAGCAGCACCCCCCAGCGGGGGCGTCACGAGCAGTACTTC. Encoded protein: CASSTPQRGRHEQYF. V usage is TRBV4-1 and J usage is TRBJ2-7, with 8 bases matching TRBD2. The CDR3 spans 15 residues. Trimming removed 5 bases from V and 5 bases from J; junction bases left unmatched: 11. The germline V gene encodes CDR1 MGHRA and CDR2 YSYEKL.

The V gene is TRBV7-2, the J gene TRBJ2-3; D is undetermined. This CDR3 is built from 12 residues. Trimming stripped 4 bases from V and 0 bases from J, with 2 bases between. Germline CDR1 is SGHTA and CDR2 is FQGNSA. CDR3 nucleotides: TGTGCCAGCAGCTGGAGCACAGATACGCAGTATTTT. This gives the protein CASSWSTDTQYF.

V gene TRBV6-5 combines with J gene TRBJ2-1; D is uncertain. The V and J ends lost 7 bases and 5 bases respectively, with 9 bases between them. This CDR3 region has 12 residues. Germline V gene sequence: CDR1 MNHEY, CDR2 SVGAGI. The CDR3 reads CASTPDDNEQFF. In nucleotides, the CDR3 is TGTGCCAGCACCCCAGACGACAATGAGCAGTTCTTC.

V is TRBV2 and J is TRBJ2-1; maybe TRBD2 (6 bases). CDR3 size: 16 residues. Trimming stripped 3 bases from V and 3 bases from J, with 15 bases between. Germline lookup yields CDR1 SNHLY and CDR2 FYNNEI. The CDR3 spells CASSESFAGRYNEQFF. The CDR3 DNA reads as TGTGCCAGCAGTGAGAGTTTTGCGGGGCGCTACAATGAGCAGTTCTTC.

This clone was recorded a few times. A far larger clone is a single base away, which makes a read error likely. This sequence joins TRBV9 and TRBJ1-6; perhaps TRBD1 as D (5 bases). CDR3 size: 14 residues. Germline CDR1 SGDLS, CDR2 YYNGEE. CDR3 amino acids: CASSEGPYKSPLHF. For the CDR3, the DNA is TGTGCCAGCAGCGAGGGACCGTATAAATCACCCCTCCACTTT.

The chain employs TRBV6-7 and TRBJ2-5; no clear D. TRBV6-7 is sorted into the ORF group, with uncertain function. This CDR3 region has 13 residues. V dropped 2 bases and J dropped 5 bases, with 9 bases sitting between them. The CDR3 sequence is CASSYPIRETQYF. The CDR3 region has the DNA TGTGCCAGCAGTTACCCGATTCGGGAGACCCAGTACTTC.

This chain connects TRBV29-1 to TRBJ2-5; 12 nucleotides line up with TRBD2. This CDR3 is 15 amino acids long. The V and J ends lost 4 bases and 5 bases, in that order; junction bases with no gene match: 8. CDR1 is SQVTM and CDR2 is ANQGSEA in the germline V gene. CDR3: CSVARLAGVIETQYF. CDR3 nucleotides: TGCAGCGTTGCTAGACTAGCGGGAGTAATCGAGACCCAGTACTTC. Full variable domain (outside the CDR3, taken from reference TRBV29-1 and TRBJ2-5): SAVISQKPSRDICQRGTSLTIQCQVDSQVTMMFWYRQQPGQSLTLIATANQGSEATYESGFVIDKFPISRPNLTFSTLTVSNMSPEDSSIYLCSVARLAGVIETQYFGPGTRLLVL.

The count of this clone is one. V and J are TRBV6-5 and TRBJ2-3, with D hard to call. With 2 bases removed from V and 5 bases from J, the gap between germline ends came to 8 bases. The CDR3 spans 13 residues. Per the germline V gene, CDR1 is MNHEY and CDR2 is SVGAGI. The CDR3 DNA reads as TGTGCCAGCAGTTACGATTCAGGAGATACGCAGTATTTT. It yields the protein CASSYDSGDTQYF.

J is TRBJ2-5 and V is TRBV5-1; possibly TRBD1 for D (5 bases). Trimming removed 1 base at V and 0 bases at J, with 10 bases between. The V gene's germline CDR1 is SGHRS and CDR2 YFSETQ. The CDR3 is made up of 15 amino acids. CDR3 sequence: CASSLMKGYQETQYF. The CDR3 DNA reads TGCGCCAGCAGCTTGATGAAGGGGTACCAAGAGACCCAGTACTTC.